The T cell receptor (beta chain) under discussion was sequenced for a study of shared clonotypes between healthy human individuals (dated by TCRdb to 2018 to 2021). Turning to the overall study: The cohort comprised two women and three men aged 18 to 49 years. Leukapheresis yielded between about 0.94 and 9 billion PBMCs per donor. Per donor, three plates each were used for CD4 naive and CD4 memory, two for CD8 naive, and one for CD8 memory. The study deeply sequenced blood TCR repertoires of five healthy adults to estimate repertoire size and the extent of clonotype sharing between individuals. To increase sequencing depth and limit assay-specific biases, TCR repertoire library preparation and sequencing were carried out by different laboratories using diverse techniques. Results the study describes overall, beyond this receptor: Incomplete sequencing was indicated by rarefaction of sorted-subset datasets, despite the large sequencing depth. Compared with non-shared clonotypes, clonotypes shared by all four sorted-subset donors had higher generation probabilities. The small number of donors limited the genetic and exposure-history diversity represented. Sampling was restricted to blood, and TCR repertoires in tissue are likely to differ from TCR repertoires in blood. Sharing across a few donors was observed for 5% to 6.5% of naive CD4, about 3.2% of naive CD8, around 2.5% of memory CD4, and roughly 0.43% of memory CD8 clonotypes. Larger estimated clonotype richness was generally found for naive subsets than for memory subsets. Based on pairwise subsampling, the degree of clonotype sharing among donors was expected to be affected by sequencing depth.

Donors were healthy HIV-negative adults with no recently reported acute infections or vaccinations. Every donor was a Caucasian adult residing in Nashville, Tennessee, USA. CD4+ T cells were enriched through magnetic negative selection, after which naive cells were positively selected on CD45RA and the remaining negative fraction served as the memory subset. Blood was collected by leukapheresis, and PBMCs were isolated by Ficoll-Histopaque density gradient centrifugation and then cryopreserved in liquid nitrogen vapor phase. Purity and quantity of every magnetically sorted T cell population were checked by analytical flow cytometry. Genomic DNA was isolated from every sorted fraction and measured by UV absorbance on a Nanodrop 2000c. Taken from the germline V gene, the CDR1 and CDR2 loops are SGHNT and YENEEA. V is pruned by 3 bases and J by 5 bases, leaving 5 bases of the junction without a gene match. The CDR3 runs 15 amino acids, cysteine and phenylalanine included. Only the CDR3 part of the read is kept: 45 bases, read in frame from the first base.

About this clone itself: The specificity of this receptor is unknown. One base away there is no much larger clone; base qualities are not given. Other DNA sequences in the sample encode the same CDR3.

TCR CDR3 regions were amplified from genomic DNA by multiplex PCR using the deep immunoSEQ assay. Genomic DNA extracted from each cell subset was distributed evenly over all wells of several immunoSEQ 96-well plates, and each plate served as one replicate. For sorted subsets, each replicate PCR was loaded with 200 ng genomic DNA, equivalent to about 33,000 T cell genomes. Purified libraries were measured with a Qubit 3.0 fluorometer, size-checked on a Bioanalyzer 2100, and measured again with the KAPA Library Quantification kit. A separate single-read 150-cycle Illumina NextSeq 550 flow cell was used to sequence each immunoSEQ 96-well plate. Concerning the study's data processing: Because the immunoSEQ output held only junctional sequences and lacked quality scores, the filtering could not match the filtering applied to full-length reads. To assign V/J genes and CDR3, sequences were annotated against IMGT germline references using PyIR, a Python wrapper for IgBLAST v1.9. Reads with weak V/J assignments (E-value above 1e-6), missing CDR3, stop codons, out-of-frame junctions, or ambiguous translated residues were removed. A V3J clonotype was defined by an identical inferred V gene, J gene, and CDR3 amino acid sequence. Percentage overlap between repertoires was calculated by dividing the number of shared unique clonotypes by the size of the smaller repertoire. Richness of each repertoire was evaluated using RTK rarefaction, the Chao1 estimator, and Recon v2.1 estimates of unobserved clonotypes. OLGA was used to compute generation probabilities for all TCRbeta clonotypes that the gDNA method yielded from a handful of donors. TCRdb obtained this table from immuneACCESS and retained in-frame rearrangements with V and J assigned. These tables miss some clones; where compared with another copy, unresolved V genes account for less than half of the shortfall, and the remainder is unexplained. The DNA gave D and trimming, while V, J and clone size come from that table. Here the sample has about 980,000 clones; 76% occur a single time. Over 1.3% of the sample is taken by the ten largest.

The receptor was derived from a man aged 18-30 years in good health. The chain was built from TRBV11-3 and TRBJ2-1; 9 central bases correspond to TRBD2. Input material: memory CD4+ T cells sorted from blood. Explained via the paper, the cell subset or site label denotes: CD45RA-negative fraction. CDR3 sequence: CASSLAGGPHNEQFF. In nucleotide form, the sequence is TGTGCCAGCAGCTTGGCGGGAGGGCCCCACAATGAGCAGTTCTTC.